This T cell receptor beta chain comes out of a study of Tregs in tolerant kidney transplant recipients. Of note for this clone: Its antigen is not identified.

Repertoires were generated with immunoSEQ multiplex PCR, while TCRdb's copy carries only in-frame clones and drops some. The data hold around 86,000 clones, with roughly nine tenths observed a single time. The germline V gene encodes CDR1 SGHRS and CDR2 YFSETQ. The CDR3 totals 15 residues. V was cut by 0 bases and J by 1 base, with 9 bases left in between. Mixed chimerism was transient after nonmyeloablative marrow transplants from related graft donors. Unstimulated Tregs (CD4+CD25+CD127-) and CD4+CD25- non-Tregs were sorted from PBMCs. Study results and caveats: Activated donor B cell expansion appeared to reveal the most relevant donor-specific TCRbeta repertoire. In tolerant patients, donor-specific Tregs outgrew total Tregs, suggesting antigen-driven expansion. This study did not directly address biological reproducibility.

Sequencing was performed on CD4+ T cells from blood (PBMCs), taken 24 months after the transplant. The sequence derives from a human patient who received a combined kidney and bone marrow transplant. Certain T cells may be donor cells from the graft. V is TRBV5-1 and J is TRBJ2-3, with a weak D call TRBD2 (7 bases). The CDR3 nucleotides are TGCGCCAGCAGCTTGGGCGGGGGCCGCACAGATACGCAGTATTTT. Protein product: CASSLGGGRTDTQYF.